These T cell receptor beta chains were read from a single sample in a study of cytomegalovirus exposure and HLA in healthy donors. Method: immunoSEQ multiplex PCR; TCRdb's copy keeps in-frame clones and lacks some. The data hold over 150,000 clones, with 87% observed a single time. The specimen sequenced was PBMCs. The origin of the receptors is a woman aged 25 to 39 in good health and CMV-seronegative. Both conserved end residues are part of each CDR3. The D gene is left open where the match is weak. A clone size is listed for some rows: how often the clone was seen (once, few, many), or a class if it is expanded.

.,TRBJ2-1,TRBV27,TRBD2,CASSPRSLAKYNEQFF,TGTGCCAGCAGTCCGAGGTCACTAGCGAAATACAATGAGCAGTTCTTC
.,TRBJ2-7,TRBV6-6,.,CASSYGSYYEQYF,TGTGCCAGCAGTTACGGGAGCTACTACGAGCAGTACTTC
.,TRBJ2-3,TRBV6-5,TRBD2,CASSSPQRGGTDTQYF,TGTGCCAGCAGTTCCCCCCAGCGGGGGGGCACAGATACGCAGTATTTT
.,TRBJ2-5,TRBV10-1,TRBD2,CASSELGTSGIKYF,TGCGCCAGCAGTGAGTTGGGGACTAGCGGGATAAAGTACTTC
.,TRBJ2-7,TRBV5-4,TRBD1,CASSSGYLGQGYYEQYF,TGTGCCAGCAGCTCGGGGTACCTAGGACAGGGCTACTACGAGCAGTACTTC
.,TRBJ2-7,TRBV28,.,CASSRRGKRYEQYF,TGTGCCAGCAGTCGAAGGGGAAAACGCTACGAGCAGTACTTC
.,TRBJ1-1,TRBV19,.,CASPTGRANTEAFF,TGTGCCAGTCCGACAGGCCGGGCGAACACTGAAGCTTTCTTT
.,TRBJ1-4,TRBV23-1,TRBD1,CASSQFGRDRNNEKLFF,TGCGCCAGCAGTCAATTCGGCCGGGACAGAAATAATGAAAAACTGTTTTTT
.,TRBJ2-2,TRBV4-1,.,CASSHLSAGELFF,TGCGCCAGCAGCCACCTTAGCGCCGGGGAGCTGTTTTTT
.,TRBJ2-5,TRBV2,TRBD2,CASRVLAAQETQYF,TGTGCCAGCAGGGTACTAGCGGCCCAAGAGACCCAGTACTTC
.,TRBJ2-7,TRBV4-1,.,CASSFQVSSYEQYF,TGCGCCAGCAGCTTTCAAGTTAGCTCCTACGAGCAGTACTTC
.,TRBJ2-5,TRBV19,.,CASRAEPQETQYF,TGTGCCAGTAGGGCCGAACCGCAAGAGACCCAGTACTTC
.,TRBJ1-5,TRBV6-5,TRBD1,CASSSFGQASNQPQHF,TGTGCCAGCAGTTCCTTCGGACAGGCTAGCAATCAGCCCCAGCATTTT
.,TRBJ1-2,TRBV27,.,CASSSRPWANYGYTF,TGTGCCAGCAGCTCGAGGCCCTGGGCTAACTATGGCTACACCTTC
.,TRBJ1-1,TRBV27,TRBD1,CASNLRTGLVTEAFF,TGTGCCAGCAACCTAAGGACAGGGTTAGTCACTGAAGCTTTCTTT
.,TRBJ1-1,TRBV19,.,CASTGAGAVNTEAFF,TGTGCCAGTACCGGGGCAGGGGCTGTGAACACTGAAGCTTTCTTT
.,TRBJ1-1,TRBV7-3,.,CASSSLGGGGGTEAFF,TGTGCCAGCAGCTCGCTAGGGGGAGGGGGGGGCACTGAAGCTTTCTTT
.,TRBJ1-4,TRBV7-9,TRBD1,CASSLGDRGAEKLFF,TGTGCCAGCAGCTTAGGGGACAGGGGAGCTGAAAAACTGTTTTTT
.,TRBJ1-1,TRBV7-9,.,CASTPGDTRTNTEAFF,TGTGCCAGCACTCCTGGGGACACGAGAACGAACACTGAAGCTTTCTTT
.,TRBJ2-2,TRBV29-1,.,CSVERPGAHYTGELFF,TGCAGCGTTGAGAGGCCGGGAGCACACTACACCGGGGAGCTGTTTTTT
.,TRBJ2-1,TRBV5-1,.,CATTGLQINEQFF,TGCGCCACCACGGGACTCCAAATCAATGAGCAGTTCTTC
.,TRBJ2-7,TRBV5-6,.,CASRKGGYEQYF,TGTGCCAGCAGGAAAGGGGGCTACGAGCAGTACTTC
.,TRBJ2-1,TRBV5-1,TRBD1,CASSLPGTGNEQFF,TGCGCCAGCAGCCTCCCGGGGACAGGCAATGAGCAGTTCTTC
.,TRBJ2-2,TRBV7-6,.,CASSLAPTANTGELFF,TGTGCCAGCAGCTTAGCCCCGACAGCGAACACCGGGGAGCTGTTTTTT
.,TRBJ2-5,TRBV7-2,TRBD1,CASSVRKGASGETQYF,TGTGCCAGCAGCGTACGGAAGGGGGCCTCCGGGGAGACCCAGTACTTC
.,TRBJ2-1,TRBV25-1,.,CASRPSASSYNEQFF,TGTGCCAGCAGACCCTCCGCTAGCTCCTACAATGAGCAGTTCTTC
.,TRBJ2-3,TRBV11-3,.,CASSLGAVTDTQYF,TGTGCCAGCAGCTTAGGGGCCGTCACAGATACGCAGTATTTT
.,TRBJ2-2,TRBV5-1,.,CASSLLAKNTGELFF,TGCGCCAGCAGCTTGTTGGCCAAGAACACCGGGGAGCTGTTTTTT
.,TRBJ2-7,TRBV15,.,CATSSASQVSSYEQYF,TGTGCCACCAGCAGCGCATCTCAGGTGAGCTCCTACGAGCAGTACTTC
.,TRBJ2-7,TRBV11-2,.,CASSGQSSYEQYF,TGTGCCAGCAGCGGGCAGAGCTCCTACGAGCAGTACTTC
.,TRBJ2-7,TRBV25-1,TRBD2,CASSAETSGSYEQYF,TGTGCCAGCAGTGCCGAGACTAGCGGGTCCTACGAGCAGTACTTC
.,TRBJ1-2,TRBV7-3,.,CASSLSGSANYGYTF,TGTGCCAGCAGCTTATCGGGTTCAGCTAACTATGGCTACACCTTC
.,TRBJ1-1,TRBV5-1,.,CASSLVPAGTEAFF,TGCGCCAGCAGCTTGGTACCGGCAGGCACTGAAGCTTTCTTT
.,TRBJ2-7,TRBV14,TRBD2,CASQRASGSSYEQYF,TGTGCCAGCCAGCGGGCTAGCGGGAGTTCCTACGAGCAGTACTTC
once,TRBJ2-1,TRBV29-1,TRBD2,CSVATSGYNEQFF,TGCAGCGTTGCGACTAGCGGGTACAATGAGCAGTTCTTC
.,TRBJ2-1,TRBV28,TRBD2,CASTRTSGNSYNEQFF,TGTGCCAGCACTCGGACTAGCGGGAACTCCTACAATGAGCAGTTCTTC
.,TRBJ2-3,TRBV28,TRBD1,CASRPKDRALRDTQYF,TGTGCCAGCCGACCGAAGGACAGGGCCCTCAGGGATACGCAGTATTTT
.,TRBJ1-1,TRBV7-6,.,CASSPGAGVEAFF,TGTGCCAGCAGCCCCGGGGCAGGGGTTGAAGCTTTCTTT
few,TRBJ1-1,TRBV28,.,CRCGNTEAFF,TGTAGATGCGGGAACACTGAAGCTTTCTTT
.,TRBJ1-1,TRBV4-3,.,CASSQDPGWNTEAFF,TGCGCCAGCAGCCAAGATCCAGGATGGAACACTGAAGCTTTCTTT
.,TRBJ1-4,TRBV7-9,TRBD1,CASSLVLGQGTNEKLFF,TGTGCCAGCAGCTTAGTCTTGGGACAGGGGACTAATGAAAAACTGTTTTTT
.,TRBJ2-7,TRBV12-5,.,CASGLVGTPSDEQYF,TGTGCTAGTGGTTTGGTCGGAACCCCAAGCGACGAGCAGTACTTC
.,TRBJ1-2,TRBV14,TRBD1,CASSQIGDRDAYTF,TGTGCCAGCAGCCAAATCGGGGACAGGGATGCCTACACCTTC
few,TRBJ2-6,TRBV6-1,.,CASSDWLSGANVLTF,TGTGCCAGCAGTGACTGGCTCTCTGGGGCCAACGTCCTGACTTTC
once,TRBJ2-2,TRBV29-1,TRBD2,CSVGGGSSTGELFF,TGCAGCGTTGGGGGAGGGAGCTCCACCGGGGAGCTGTTTTTT
once,TRBJ2-5,TRBV9,.,CASSVGAEQETQYF,TGTGCCAGCAGCGTAGGTGCAGAACAAGAGACCCAGTACTTC
.,TRBJ2-5,TRBV10-1,.,CASSESLVQETQYF,TGCGCCAGCAGTGAGTCTCTAGTCCAAGAGACCCAGTACTTC
.,TRBJ2-3,TRBV27,.,CASSFLGGDTQYF,TGTGCCAGCAGTTTTTTAGGGGGAGATACGCAGTATTTT
.,TRBJ1-4,TRBV6-5,.,CASSYPSRGEKLFF,TGTGCCAGCAGTTATCCCTCCCGGGGGGAAAAACTGTTTTTT
few,TRBJ2-3,TRBV6-5,TRBD2,CASSYYLAGRTDTQYF,TGTGCCAGCAGTTACTACCTAGCGGGGCGCACAGATACGCAGTATTTT
.,TRBJ2-7,TRBV5-1,TRBD1,CASSPDRYEQYF,TGCGCCAGCAGCCCGGACAGGTACGAGCAGTACTTC
.,TRBJ2-1,TRBV9,.,CASSVGSNEQFF,TGTGCCAGCAGCGTAGGTAGCAATGAGCAGTTCTTC
few,TRBJ2-7,TRBV28,TRBD1,CASTAGTGGYEQYF,TGTGCCAGCACCGCTGGGACAGGGGGCTACGAGCAGTACTTC
.,TRBJ2-5,TRBV7-9,.,CASSLAGGETQYF,TGTGCCAGCAGCTTAGCCGGGGGAGAGACCCAGTACTTC